This TCR beta chain derives from a study of blood T cell repertoires in COVID-19. Study as a whole: The analysed material was cDNA or gDNA that came from T cells, B-cell-depleted T cells, or PBMCs.

In the study's own analysis: For nucleated cells, counts were estimated from reference gene primer amplification. Using immunoSEQ multiplex PCR, the repertoire was profiled, and TCRdb retains in-frame clones only, with some absent. For V, J and clone size, that table is used; D and trimming come from the DNA. The repertoire holds 400,000 to 450,000 clones, with about 89% as singletons. The CDR3 length is 16 residues. Germline V CDR1 and CDR2: SGHTA, FQGTGA. Trimming took off 0 bases at V and 8 bases at J, with 16 bases between the two ends. Seattle enrolled patients during active infection and tracked them longitudinally.

Source material: peripheral blood. This TCR came from a woman between 40 and 50 years old with COVID-19, enrolled during active disease. The J gene is TRBJ1-4, the V gene TRBV7-3, with D tentatively TRBD1 (6 bases). The CDR3, as DNA: TGTGCCAGCAGCTTAACGCCTGCAGGGGCGCGGGAAAAACTGTTTTTT. It codes for CASSLTPAGAREKLFF.